This TCR beta chain was retrieved from a study of T cell changes during pregnancy in multiple sclerosis. The length of the CDR3 is 14 residues. V gave up 2 bases and J gave up 7 bases, with 16 bases separating them. Profiled with immunoSEQ multiplex PCR; TCRdb holds only in-frame clones, not every one. There are around 55,000 clones in the sample; around 90% occur only once, and around 0.58% lies in the top ten. The source material was CD4+ T cells from peripheral blood mononuclear cells, sampled in the first trimester of pregnancy. The chain carries TRBV5-3 and TRBJ2-7, with D possibly TRBD2 on 5 matching bases. TRBV5-3 is an ORF for which the function is uncertain. The TCR sequence derives from a female donor with multiple sclerosis, enrolled in a pregnancy study. In nucleotides, the CDR3 is TGTGCCAGAAGCTTTAAGACTATTCTACGGGAGCAGTACTTC. This translates into CARSFKTILREQYF.